Reported below is one T cell receptor (beta chain). Its antigen specificity is not known. Base qualities are missing; no much larger clone stands one base away. The CDR3 regions of human TCRbeta chains were analyzed by immunosequencing. Per the authors' processing: TCRs in the repertoires were matched against a reference library of SARS-CoV-2-specific TCRs that had been generated with the MIRA antigen-specificity platform. Breadth was defined as the fraction of unique TCRs that were SARS-CoV-2-associated, and depth was defined as the fraction of total T cells that were SARS-CoV-2-associated. Using the MIRA data, every spike-specific TCR was mapped to the spike region that the TCR reacted to and assigned to either a CD4 or a CD8 class. Log10-transformed breadth and depth values were compared by one-way ANOVA with Sidak's multiple comparisons tests. Entries here come from immuneACCESS through TCRdb and include only in-frame sequences with V and J called. Some clones fail to appear in such tables; in the studies checked, an unresolved V gene covers under half of the shortfall, and the cause of the remainder is unknown. For V, J and clone size, that table is used; D and trimming come from the DNA. For this sample the table gives 55,000 to 70,000 clones, of which 75% to 90% were detected only once. 6.1% of the sample is in the top ten clones.

The sample originates from a study of T cell responses to AZD1222 COVID-19 vaccine (dated by TCRdb to the early 2020s). With respect to the entire study: TCR sequencing was performed for approximately 240 trial participants, of whom about 200 were given two doses of AZD1222 and around 25 were given two doses of MenACWY control vaccine. Trial participants were enrolled by age into 18-55, 56-69 and 70-plus year subgroups, with around 150, 28 and 57 TCR-sequenced participants respectively.

Counted from cysteine to phenylalanine, this CDR3 has 17 amino acids. Of all the DNA, just the CDR3 is kept, 51 bases in frame from base 1. From a lookup of the germline V gene (reference sequence), CDR1 and CDR2 are LNHDA and SQIVND. V and J lose 7 bases and 0 bases, and a span of 20 bases separates them. What this sample's time point label stands for: about 28 days (+/-7) after the second vaccine dose. AZD1222 recipients with second doses at about 4 weeks or about 12 weeks were pooled, because spike-specific TCR depth and breadth did not differ between schedules. Vaccinee samples were obtained from the UK trials COV001 and COV002, which included a single-blind randomized controlled phase 2/3 trial of AZD1222 (ChAdOx1 nCoV-19) in healthy adults. Trial participant PBMC samples were collected at day 0 and day 28 after the second dose for TCRbeta chain sequencing. What the work shows at the level of the full study, not this receptor alone: The 56-69-year group was small, and its depth increase did not reach significance, likely because of low power. Reportedly, close to half of the unique spike-specific TCRs recognized epitopes lying outside the regions that are mutated in the B.1.351 and B.1.1.7 variants. Because no samples from the day 14 peak response were available, repertoires could be characterized only after the peak T cell response. Conclusions about previously exposed vaccinees were limited because only a handful of AZD1222 recipients were SARS-CoV-2 seropositive at baseline. CD4 TCRs associated with the vaccine covered the entire spike protein, and the dominant responses were in regions 160-218 and 743-854. Participants were mostly white British and included more females than males, and it was suggested by the authors that clonal diversity may have been underestimated. Spike-specific TCR breadth and depth rose significantly after two AZD1222 doses compared with day 0 and with MenACWY recipients.

The specimen comprised peripheral blood, sampled 28 days after the second AZD1222 dose. This sequence uses TRBV19 and TRBJ2-3; TRBD2 might be the D gene, on 6 matching bases. The sequence came from an adult who received the AZD1222 COVID-19 vaccine. The DNA sequence is as follows: TGTGCCAGTACCCCCGAAAGGAGGGGTCCAAGCACAGATACGCAGTATTTT. Its coded protein is CASTPERRGPSTDTQYF.